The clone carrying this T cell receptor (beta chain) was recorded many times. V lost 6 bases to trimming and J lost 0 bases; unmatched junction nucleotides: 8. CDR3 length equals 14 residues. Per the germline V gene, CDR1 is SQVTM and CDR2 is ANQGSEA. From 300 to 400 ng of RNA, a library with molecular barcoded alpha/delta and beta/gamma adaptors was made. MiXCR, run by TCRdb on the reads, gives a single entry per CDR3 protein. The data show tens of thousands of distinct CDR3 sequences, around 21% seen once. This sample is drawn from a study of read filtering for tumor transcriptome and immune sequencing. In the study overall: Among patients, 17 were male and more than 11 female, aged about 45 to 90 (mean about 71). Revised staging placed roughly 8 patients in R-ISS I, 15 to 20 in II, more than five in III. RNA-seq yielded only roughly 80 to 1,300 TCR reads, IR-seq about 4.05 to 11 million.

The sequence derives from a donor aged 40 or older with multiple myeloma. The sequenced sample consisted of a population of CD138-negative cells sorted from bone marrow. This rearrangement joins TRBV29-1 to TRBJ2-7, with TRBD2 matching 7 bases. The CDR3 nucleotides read TGCAGCGTAGCTTCTAGCGGCCCCTCCTACGAGCAGTACTTC. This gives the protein CSVASSGPSYEQYF.